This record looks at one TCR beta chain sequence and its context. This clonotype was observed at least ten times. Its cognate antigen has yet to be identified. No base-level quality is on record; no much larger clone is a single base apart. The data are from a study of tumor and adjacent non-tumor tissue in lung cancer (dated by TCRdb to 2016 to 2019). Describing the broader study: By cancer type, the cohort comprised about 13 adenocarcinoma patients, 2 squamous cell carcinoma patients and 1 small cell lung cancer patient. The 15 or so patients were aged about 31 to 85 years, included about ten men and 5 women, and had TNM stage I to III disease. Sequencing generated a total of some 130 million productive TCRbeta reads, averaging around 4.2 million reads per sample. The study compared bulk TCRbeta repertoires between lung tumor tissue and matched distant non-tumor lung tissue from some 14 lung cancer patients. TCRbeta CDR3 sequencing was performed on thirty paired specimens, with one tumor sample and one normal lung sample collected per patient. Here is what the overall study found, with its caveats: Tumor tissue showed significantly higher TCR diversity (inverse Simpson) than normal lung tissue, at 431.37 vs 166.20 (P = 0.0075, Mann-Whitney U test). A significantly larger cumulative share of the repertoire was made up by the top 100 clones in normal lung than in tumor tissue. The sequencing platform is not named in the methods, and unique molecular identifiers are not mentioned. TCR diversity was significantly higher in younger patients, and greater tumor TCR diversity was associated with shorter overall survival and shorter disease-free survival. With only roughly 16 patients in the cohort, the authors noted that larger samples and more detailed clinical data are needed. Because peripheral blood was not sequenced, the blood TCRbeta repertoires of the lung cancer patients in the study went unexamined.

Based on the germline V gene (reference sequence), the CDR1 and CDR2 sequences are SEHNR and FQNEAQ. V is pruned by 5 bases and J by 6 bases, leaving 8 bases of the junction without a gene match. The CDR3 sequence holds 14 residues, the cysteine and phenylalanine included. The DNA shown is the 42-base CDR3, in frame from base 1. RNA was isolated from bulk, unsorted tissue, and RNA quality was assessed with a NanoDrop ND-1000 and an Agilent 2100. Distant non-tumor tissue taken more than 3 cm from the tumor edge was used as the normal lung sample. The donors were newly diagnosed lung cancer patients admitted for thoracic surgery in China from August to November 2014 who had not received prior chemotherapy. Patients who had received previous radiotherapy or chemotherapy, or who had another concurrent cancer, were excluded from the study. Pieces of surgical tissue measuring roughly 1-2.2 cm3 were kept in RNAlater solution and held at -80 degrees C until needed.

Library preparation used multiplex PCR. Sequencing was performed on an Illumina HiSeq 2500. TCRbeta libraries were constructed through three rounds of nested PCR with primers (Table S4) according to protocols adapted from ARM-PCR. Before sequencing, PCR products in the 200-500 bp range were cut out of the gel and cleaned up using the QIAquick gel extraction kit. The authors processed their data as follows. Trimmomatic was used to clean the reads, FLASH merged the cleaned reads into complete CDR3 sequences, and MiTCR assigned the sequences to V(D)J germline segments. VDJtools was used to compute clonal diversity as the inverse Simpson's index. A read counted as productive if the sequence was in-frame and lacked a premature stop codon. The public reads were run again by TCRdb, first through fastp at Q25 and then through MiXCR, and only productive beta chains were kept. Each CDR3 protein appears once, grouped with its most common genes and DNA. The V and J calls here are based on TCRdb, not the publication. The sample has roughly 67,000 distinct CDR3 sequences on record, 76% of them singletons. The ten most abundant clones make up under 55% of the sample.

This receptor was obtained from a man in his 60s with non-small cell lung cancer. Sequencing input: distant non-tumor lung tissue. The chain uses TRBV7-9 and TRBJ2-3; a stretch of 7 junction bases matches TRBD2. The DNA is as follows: TGTGCCAGCAGCCTTCGACTAGCAACCGATACGCAGTATTTT. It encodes CASSLRLATDTQYF.